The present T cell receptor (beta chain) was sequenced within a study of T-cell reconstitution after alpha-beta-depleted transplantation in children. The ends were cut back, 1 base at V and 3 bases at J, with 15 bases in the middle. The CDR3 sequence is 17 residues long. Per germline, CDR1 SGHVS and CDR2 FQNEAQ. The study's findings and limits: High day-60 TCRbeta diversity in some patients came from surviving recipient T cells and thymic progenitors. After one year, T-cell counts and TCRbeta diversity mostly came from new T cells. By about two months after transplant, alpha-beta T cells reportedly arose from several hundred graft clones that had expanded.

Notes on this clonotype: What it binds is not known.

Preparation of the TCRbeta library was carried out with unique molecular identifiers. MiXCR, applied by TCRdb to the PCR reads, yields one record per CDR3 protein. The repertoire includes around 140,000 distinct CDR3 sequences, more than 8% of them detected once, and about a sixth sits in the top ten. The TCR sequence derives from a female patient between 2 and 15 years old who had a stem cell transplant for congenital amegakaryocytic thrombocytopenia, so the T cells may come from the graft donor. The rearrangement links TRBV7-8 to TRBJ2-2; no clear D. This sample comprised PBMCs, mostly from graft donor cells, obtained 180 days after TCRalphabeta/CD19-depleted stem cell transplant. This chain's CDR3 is CASSLDWLRSYTGELFF. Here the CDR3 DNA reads TGTGCCAGCAGCTTAGATTGGTTGCGCTCTTACACCGGGGAGCTGTTTTTT.